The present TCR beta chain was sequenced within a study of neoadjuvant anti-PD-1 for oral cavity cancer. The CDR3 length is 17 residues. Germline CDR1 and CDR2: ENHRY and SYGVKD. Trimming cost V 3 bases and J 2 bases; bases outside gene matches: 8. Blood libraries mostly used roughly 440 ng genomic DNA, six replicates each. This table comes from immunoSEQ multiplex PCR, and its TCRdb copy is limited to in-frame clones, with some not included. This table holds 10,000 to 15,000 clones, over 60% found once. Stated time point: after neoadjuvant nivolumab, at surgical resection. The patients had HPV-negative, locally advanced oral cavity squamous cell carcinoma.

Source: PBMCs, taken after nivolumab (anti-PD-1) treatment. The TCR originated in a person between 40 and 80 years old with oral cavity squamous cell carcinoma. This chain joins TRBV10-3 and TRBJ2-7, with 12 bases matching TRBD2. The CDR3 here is CAISDATGLAGPYEQYF. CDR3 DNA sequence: TGTGCCATCAGTGACGCAACTGGACTAGCGGGACCCTACGAGCAGTACTTC.